This is a list of T cell receptor beta chains from one sample in a study of T cells in Graves' hyperthyroidism and ophthalmopathy. From the multiplex PCR reads, TCRdb called clonotypes with MiXCR, one entry per CDR3 protein. The sample lists a few hundred thousand distinct CDR3 sequences; more than 15% were seen once. The sample was blood. All receptors come from a woman in her 30s with Graves' hyperthyroidism. Each CDR3 is given with its conserved first and last residue. A D gene is named only where the DNA matches it firmly. Only some rows state a clone size, as once, few, many or a class for expanded clones.

few TRBJ2-5 TRBV4-3 TRBD1 CASSQEDTGTGIQKTQYF TGCGCCAGCAGCCAAGAGGACACCGGGACAGGGATTCAGAAGACCCAGTACTTC
few TRBJ1-4 TRBV4-1 - CASSQLLRGVGEKLFF TGCGCCAGCAGCCAGCTGCTCAGGGGAGTGGGCGAAAAACTGTTTTTT
many TRBJ2-5 TRBV18 TRBD1 CASSPLTGEETQYF TGTGCCAGCTCACCATTGACAGGGGAAGAGACCCAGTACTTC
many TRBJ2-7 TRBV6-2/TRBV6-3 - CASSYSRGPEQYF TGTGCCAGCAGTTACTCGCGGGGCCCCGAGCAGTACTTC
few TRBJ2-7 TRBV20-1 - CSAPPDGSYEQYF TGCAGTGCGCCTCCGGACGGCTCCTACGAGCAGTACTTC
many TRBJ1-1 TRBV18 - CASSPSQYTEAFF TGTGCCAGCTCACCATCTCAGTACACTGAAGCTTTCTTT
many TRBJ1-6 TRBV28 - CASSDGGALHF TGTGCCAGCAGTGACGGTGGGGCCCTCCACTTT
many TRBJ2-7 TRBV27 TRBD2 CASSPGLAGRAKGYEQYF TGTGCCAGCAGTCCTGGACTAGCGGGGAGGGCCAAAGGATACGAGCAGTACTTC
few TRBJ1-5 TRBV28 - CATQGSRQPQHF TGTGCCACACAGGGCTCTCGGCAGCCCCAGCATTTT
many TRBJ1-5 TRBV5-1 - CASSLQGYRDQPQHF TGCGCCAGCAGCTTGCAGGGTTACAGGGATCAGCCCCAGCATTTT
- TRBJ1-5 TRBV19 - CASSMYNQPQHF TGTGCCAGTAGTATGTACAATCAGCCCCAGCATTTT
many TRBJ2-7 TRBV2 - CASTGNEQYF TGTGCCAGCACGGGTAACGAGCAGTACTTC
few TRBJ2-2 TRBV27 TRBD2 CASRLAGDIGELFF TGTGCCAGCAGACTAGCGGGAGATATCGGGGAGCTGTTTTTT
- TRBJ1-6 TRBV4-2 TRBD1 CASSIDRGDSPLHF TGTGCCAGCAGCATCGACAGGGGAGATTCACCCCTCCACTTT
many TRBJ2-4 TRBV3-1 - CASSQGTRTNIQYF TGTGCCAGCAGCCAAGGGACACGGACAAACATTCAGTACTTC
many TRBJ2-7 TRBV28 TRBD1 CASSPIPTGHEQYF TGTGCCAGCAGTCCAATACCGACAGGGCACGAGCAGTACTTC
- TRBJ2-7 TRBV24-1 - CATSDSCRAGKEEKKERDYEQYF TGTGCCACCAGTGATTCGTGCAGGGCAGGTAAGGAAGAAAAAAAGGAACGGGACTACGAGCAGTACTTC
many TRBJ1-1 TRBV5-1 - CASSLVPENTEAFF TGCGCCAGCAGCTTGGTTCCAGAGAACACTGAAGCTTTCTTT
- TRBJ2-1 TRBV5-6 - CASSRWGSSYNEQFF TGTGCCAGCAGCCGGTGGGGGAGCTCCTACAATGAGCAGTTCTTC
few TRBJ2-1 TRBV19 TRBD2 CASSILGGSYNEQFF TGTGCCAGTAGTATTCTCGGGGGGTCCTACAATGAGCAGTTCTTC
many TRBJ2-1 TRBV30 TRBD1 CAWSVLRGEQFF TGTGCCTGGAGTGTACTCAGGGGGGAGCAGTTCTTC
many TRBJ2-1 TRBV2 TRBD2 CASSIPGLAGGSYNEQFF TGTGCCAGCAGTATCCCCGGGCTAGCGGGAGGGTCCTACAATGAGCAGTTCTTC
few TRBJ2-1 TRBV7-2 - CASSLLGRDPYNEQFF TGTGCCAGCAGCTTATTGGGGCGGGATCCCTACAATGAGCAGTTCTTC
- TRBJ1-1 TRBV27 - CASSFEGLGTEAFF TGTGCCAGCAGTTTTGAGGGGCTGGGCACTGAAGCTTTCTTT
many TRBJ2-3 TRBV13 TRBD2 CASSSRTSGRGSTDTQYF TGTGCCAGCAGCTCCCGGACTAGCGGGAGGGGGAGCACAGATACGCAGTATTTT
few TRBJ2-1 TRBV10-3 TRBD2 CAIRSPSGRDNEQFF TGTGCCATCAGGTCCCCTAGCGGGAGGGACAATGAGCAGTTCTTC